This TCR beta chain was recovered during a study of type 1 regulatory T cells. Broader study findings: Type 1 regulatory T cells had a more restricted TCR repertoire than non-type 1 regulatory T cells.

Notes on this clonotype: Its antigen is unknown.

V was trimmed by 2 bases and J by 4 bases, leaving 8 bases between them. Germline CDR1 reads SGHVS; CDR2 reads FNYEAQ. The CDR3 runs to 13 residues. TCRdb analysed the reads with MiXCR anew, one entry per CDR3 protein. This table holds 40,000 to 50,000 distinct CDR3 sequences, over 9% found once. This clonotype originated in a human donor in good health. Source material: cultured non-Tr1 T cells, either the whole culture or a sorted T cell fraction (not recorded which). The chain uses TRBV7-6 and TRBJ2-5; D gene ambiguous. The CDR3 region has the DNA TGTGCCAGCAGCTTAAGAGGATCAGAGACCCAGTACTTC. Residues: CASSLRGSETQYF.